In this sample, the clone carrying this T cell receptor (beta chain) turned up many times. V shed 3 bases and J 3 bases; nucleotides not matched to a gene: 4. The length of the CDR3 is 15 residues. Germline V gene data show CDR1 as SGDLS and CDR2 as YYNGEE. This specimen belongs to a study of T cells in Graves' hyperthyroidism and ophthalmopathy. The authors obtained PBMCs from around 10 ml of fresh peripheral blood. RNA transcripts served as the template for amplifying TCR beta CDR3 regions. TCR CDR3 underwent first-round RT-PCR with the HTBI primer set. MiXCR, run by TCRdb on the multiplex PCR reads, gives a single entry per CDR3 protein. This sample has roughly 600,000 distinct CDR3 sequences, with 13% to 15% found just once.

The sample consisted of blood. The source of this sequence is a woman between 45 and 65 years old with Graves' ophthalmopathy. This chain connects TRBV9 to TRBJ1-2; 11 bases fit TRBD1. CDR3 nucleotide sequence: TGTGCCAGCAGCGCCGGGACAGGGGGGGACTATGGCTACACCTTC. Translation: CASSAGTGGDYGYTF.